This record looks at one T cell receptor beta chain sequence and its context. No antigen is known for it. The CDR3 spans 14 residues. From germline, CDR1 is SEHNR and CDR2 FQNEAQ (reference sequence). The V end lost 0 bases, the J end lost 5 bases, and 8 bases lay between the germline ends. It was with 60 Vbeta and 13 Jbeta primers that the PCR ran. Assay used: immunoSEQ multiplex PCR; TCRdb lists only in-frame clones, some missing. The data hold some 130,000 clones, with roughly 82% observed a single time. These data belong to a study of cytomegalovirus exposure and HLA in healthy donors. Study-level findings and limits: In a later analysis, TCR beta V- and J-gene trimming showed a link to a missense DCLRE1C variant. Researchers reported from a later analysis that most CMV-associated TCR beta chains appeared HLA-restricted. Based on reports, TCR beta sequences accurately predicted HLA-A and HLA-B alleles for most subjects. The productive fraction for most TCR beta V segments was about 87% or about 30% in an earlier analysis.

The J gene is TRBJ2-1, the V gene TRBV7-9; D unclear. This TCR was recovered from a man aged 30 to 39 in good health and CMV-seronegative. Sequenced: PBMCs. CDR3 sequence reads: CASSLAGPNNEQFF. CDR3 bases: TGTGCCAGCAGCTTAGCGGGCCCTAACAATGAGCAGTTCTTC.